This T cell receptor beta chain was identified in a study of T cells in tuberculosis. Whole-study context: Within 7 days of starting treatment, or before, PBMC were stored.

Germline lookup yields CDR1 SGHNT and CDR2 YYREEE (reference sequence). Between the trimmed V and J ends, which lost 2 bases and 3 bases, there was a span of 9 bases. The CDR3 spans 13 residues. Overall study results and limits: Active tuberculosis alpha repertoires lay closer to GMM-specific TCRs than controls'.

A note on this clone: Antigen unknown.

Tuberculosis was confirmed by positive sputum smear and/or M. tuberculosis culture. Only in-frame clones appear in the TCRdb table, and some are missing; sequencing was by immunoSEQ multiplex PCR. The sample shows more than 9,000 clones, about 94% of them seen only once. Sequencing was done on a sample of PBMCs. The source is an adult with tuberculosis. The V gene is TRBV5-4, the J gene TRBJ2-7; a weak D match, TRBD1 (5 bases). The CDR3 DNA follows: TGTGCCAGCAGCTTATGGGGCATCTACGAGCAGTACTTC. Amino acids: CASSLWGIYEQYF.